This note documents a single TCR beta chain sequence. Its antigen is not known. As for the donors, each was a healthy bone marrow donor. The data were obtained in a study of cytomegalovirus exposure and HLA in healthy donors. The PCR used 60 Vbeta and 13 Jbeta primers. Measured with immunoSEQ multiplex PCR; TCRdb has only the in-frame clones, and not every one. Of 98,000 or so clones in the sample, about four fifths are singletons; the top ten hold roughly 8.4%. Whole-study findings and limits: Common viral pathogens seemed to be connected with several of the most significant clusters, according to a later analysis. In vitro testing confirmed a few CMV-associated chains as specific for CMV antigens. Later analysis suggested most CMV-associated TCR beta chains were HLA-restricted.

This CDR3 contains 13 residues. V was trimmed by 7 bases and J by 3 bases, leaving 13 bases between them. Germline V gene data show CDR1 as SQVTM and CDR2 as ANQGSEA. Sample: PBMCs. V gene TRBV29-1 combines with J gene TRBJ1-3; no clear D gene. The TCR originated in a human donor in good health. The CDR3 is CSAVRGVGNTIYF. For the CDR3, the DNA is TGCAGCGCCGTACGGGGTGTTGGAAACACCATATATTTT.